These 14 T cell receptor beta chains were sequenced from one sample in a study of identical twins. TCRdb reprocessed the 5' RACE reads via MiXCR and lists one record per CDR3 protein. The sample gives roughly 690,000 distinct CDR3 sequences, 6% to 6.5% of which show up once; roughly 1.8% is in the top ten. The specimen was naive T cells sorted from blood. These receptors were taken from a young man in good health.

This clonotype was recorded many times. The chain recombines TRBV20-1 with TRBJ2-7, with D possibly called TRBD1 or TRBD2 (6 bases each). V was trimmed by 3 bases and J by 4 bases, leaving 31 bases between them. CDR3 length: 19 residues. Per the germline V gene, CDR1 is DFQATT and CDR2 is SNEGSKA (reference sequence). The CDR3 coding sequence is TGCAGTGCTAGTGGGCTACAGGTTGGGGGGCGAGCGGAAGATTACGAGCAGTACTTC. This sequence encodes CSASGLQVGGRAEDYEQYF.

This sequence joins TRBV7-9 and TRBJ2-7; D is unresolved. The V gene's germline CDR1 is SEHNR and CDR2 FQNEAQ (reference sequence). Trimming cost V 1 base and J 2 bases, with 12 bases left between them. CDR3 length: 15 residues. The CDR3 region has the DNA TGTGCCAGCAGCTTAGAGCCCCTCCCAACCTACGAGCAGTACTTC. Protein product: CASSLEPLPTYEQYF.

The CDR3 is CASSSIQGANYGYTF. The CDR3 DNA reads TGCGCCAGCAGCTCTATACAGGGGGCCAACTATGGCTACACCTTC. The chain carries TRBV5-1 and TRBJ1-2; 9 nucleotides align to TRBD1. This CDR3 comprises 15 residues. Germline lookup yields CDR1 SGHRS and CDR2 YFSETQ. The V and J ends lost 3 bases and 2 bases, in that order; junction bases with no gene match: 5.

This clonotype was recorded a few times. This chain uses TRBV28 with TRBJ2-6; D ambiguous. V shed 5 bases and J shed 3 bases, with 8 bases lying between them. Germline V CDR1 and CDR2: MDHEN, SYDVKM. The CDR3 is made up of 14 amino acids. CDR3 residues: CASSRLSGANVLTF. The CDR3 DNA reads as TGTGCCAGCAGTCGCCTGAGTGGGGCCAACGTCCTGACTTTC.

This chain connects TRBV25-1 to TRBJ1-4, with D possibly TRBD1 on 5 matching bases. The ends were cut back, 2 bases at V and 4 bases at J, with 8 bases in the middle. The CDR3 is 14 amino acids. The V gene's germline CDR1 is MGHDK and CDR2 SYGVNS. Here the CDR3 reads CASSEGAVNEKLFF. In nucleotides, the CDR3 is TGTGCCAGCAGTGAAGGGGCAGTTAATGAAAAACTGTTTTTT.

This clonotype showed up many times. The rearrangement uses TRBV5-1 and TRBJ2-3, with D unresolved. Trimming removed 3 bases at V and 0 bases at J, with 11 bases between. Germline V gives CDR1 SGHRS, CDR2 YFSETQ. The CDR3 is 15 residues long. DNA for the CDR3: TGCGCCAGCAGCTCATATCGGGCCAGCACAGATACGCAGTATTTT. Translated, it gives CASSSYRASTDTQYF.

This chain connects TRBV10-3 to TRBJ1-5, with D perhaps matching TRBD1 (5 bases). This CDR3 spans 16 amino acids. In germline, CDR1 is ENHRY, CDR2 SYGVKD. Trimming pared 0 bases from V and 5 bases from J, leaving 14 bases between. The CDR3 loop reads CAISESGGVSDQPQHF. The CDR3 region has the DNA TGTGCCATCAGTGAGTCCGGGGGGGTTTCGGATCAGCCCCAGCATTTT.

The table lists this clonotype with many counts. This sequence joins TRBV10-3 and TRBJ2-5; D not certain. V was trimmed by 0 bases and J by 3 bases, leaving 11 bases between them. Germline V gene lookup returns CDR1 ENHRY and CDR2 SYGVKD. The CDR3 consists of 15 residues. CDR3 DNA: TGTGCCATCAGTGAGTCCGAATTCAGAGAAGAGACCCAGTACTTC. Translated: CAISESEFREETQYF.

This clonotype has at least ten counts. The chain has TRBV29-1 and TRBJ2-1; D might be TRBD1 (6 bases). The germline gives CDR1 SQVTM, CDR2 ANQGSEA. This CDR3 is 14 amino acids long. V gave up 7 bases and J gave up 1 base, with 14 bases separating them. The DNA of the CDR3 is TGCAGCGCTGGCCGAAGGGGGTCCTACAATGAGCAGTTCTTC. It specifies CSAGRRGSYNEQFF.

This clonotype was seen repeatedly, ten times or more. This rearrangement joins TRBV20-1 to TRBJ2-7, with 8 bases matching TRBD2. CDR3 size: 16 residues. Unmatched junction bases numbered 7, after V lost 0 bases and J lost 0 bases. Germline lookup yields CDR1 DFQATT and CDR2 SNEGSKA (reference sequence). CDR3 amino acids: CSAREREAIHSYEQYF. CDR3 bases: TGCAGTGCTAGAGAGCGGGAGGCCATCCACTCCTACGAGCAGTACTTC.

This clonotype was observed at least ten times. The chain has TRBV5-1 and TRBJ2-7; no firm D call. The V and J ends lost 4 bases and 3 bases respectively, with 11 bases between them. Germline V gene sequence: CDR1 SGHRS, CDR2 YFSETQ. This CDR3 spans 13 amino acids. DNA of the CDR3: TGCGCCAGCAGCCTGGCGGTTGGCTACGAGCAGTACGTC. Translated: CASSLAVGYEQYV.

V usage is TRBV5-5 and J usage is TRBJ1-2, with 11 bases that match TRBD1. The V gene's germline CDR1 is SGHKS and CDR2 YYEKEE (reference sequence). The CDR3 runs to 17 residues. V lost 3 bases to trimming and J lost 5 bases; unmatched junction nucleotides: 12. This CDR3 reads CASSSTGTGGLWYGYTF. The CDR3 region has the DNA TGTGCCAGCAGCTCGACCGGGACAGGGGGTTTGTGGTATGGCTACACCTTC. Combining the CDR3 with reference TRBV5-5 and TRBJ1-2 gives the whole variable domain DAGVTQSPTHLIKTRGQQVTLRCSPISGHKSVSWYQQVLGQGPQFIFQYYEKEERGRGNFPDRFSARQFPNYSSELNVNALLLGDSALYLCASSSTGTGGLWYGYTFGSGTRLTVV.

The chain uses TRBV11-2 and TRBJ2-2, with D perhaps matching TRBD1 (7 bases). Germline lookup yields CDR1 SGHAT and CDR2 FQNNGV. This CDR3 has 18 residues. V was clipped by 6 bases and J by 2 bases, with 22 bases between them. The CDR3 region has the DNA TGTGCCAGCAGGCTTGGGGGGAGAAGGGGGCTAAACACCGGGGAGCTGTTTTTT. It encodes CASRLGGRRGLNTGELFF. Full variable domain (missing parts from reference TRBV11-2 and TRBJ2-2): EAGVAQSPRYKIIEKRQSVAFWCNPISGHATLYWYQQILGQGPKLLIQFQNNGVVDDSQLPKDRFSAERLKGVDSTLKIQPAKLEDSAVYLCASRLGGRRGLNTGELFFGEGSRLTVL.

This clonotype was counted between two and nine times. The CDR3 loop is CASSFNGRTTGIIYEQYF. The CDR3 nucleotides read TGTGCCAGCAGCTTCAACGGGAGAACGACAGGGATAATCTACGAGCAGTACTTC. The chain recombines TRBV7-7 with TRBJ2-7, with a possible D match to TRBD1 (7 bases). Germline assignment: CDR1 SSHAT and CDR2 FNYEAQ (reference sequence). The CDR3 sequence is 18 residues long. V shed 3 bases and J shed 3 bases, with 24 bases lying between them.